This TCR beta chain is drawn from a study of T cells after yellow fever vaccination. About the study: Each low-cell-number fraction was prepared by means of SMART-Seq v4 Ultra Low Input.

This CDR3 is built from 12 residues. Germline V lookup: CDR1 MNHNY, CDR2 SVGAGI (reference sequence). Trimming shortened V by 5 bases and J by 10 bases, and 12 bases separated the two germline ends. From the 5' RACE reads, TCRdb called clonotypes with MiXCR, one entry per CDR3 protein. The table records approximately 350,000 distinct CDR3 sequences, 9.5% to 13% of them present only once. The study, taken as a whole, reports: Weaker overall, the secondary response nonetheless peaked faster (day 5 versus 15). Clones from primary vaccination mostly reappeared after the booster (less than 98% CD4, about 85% CD8). Repertoires obtained by FACS sorting could include abundant clonotypes that entered as contaminants from the bulk population.

This clonotype was observed at least ten times. The antigen is not known. The sequence came from a man between 18 and 29 years old who received the YFV17D yellow fever vaccine. This sequence joins TRBV6-6 and TRBJ1-5; TRBD1 is a possible D gene (6 bases). The specimen comprised PBMCs, sampled on the day of the first yellow fever vaccination. This chain's CDR3 is CASSPAGGPQHF. CDR3 nucleotides: TGTGCCAGCAGTCCCGCGGGGGGCCCCCAGCATTTT.